This TCR beta chain was identified during a study of identical twins. Template switching added a universal primer site; cDNA carried unique molecular identifiers. A single record per CDR3 protein comes from TCRdb applying MiXCR to the 5' RACE reads. The sample lists roughly 250,000 distinct CDR3 sequences, around 15% occurring once. The CDR3 contains 16 residues. From germline, CDR1 is LGHNA and CDR2 YSLEER. V was trimmed by 2 bases and J by 0 bases, leaving 14 bases between them. The chain links TRBV4-3 to TRBJ2-7; maybe TRBD2 (5 bases). Sequencing used memory (CD45RO+) T cells sorted from blood. This TCR came from a woman under 30 in good health. The CDR3 protein is CASSQSETGISYEQYF. CDR3 nucleotide sequence: TGCGCCAGCAGCCAATCAGAAACGGGAATCTCCTACGAGCAGTACTTC.